These 19 T cell receptor beta chains were sequenced from one sample in a study of cytomegalovirus exposure and HLA in healthy donors. Produced via immunoSEQ multiplex PCR; TCRdb's table is partial and in-frame only. The sample contains roughly 56,000 clones, over 85% of which appear only once. The specimen was PBMCs. The receptor source for this set is a man younger than 30 in good health and CMV-seronegative.

The chain is built from TRBV11-3 and TRBJ2-2; 10 nucleotides line up with TRBD1. Per germline, CDR1 SGHNT and CDR2 YENEEA. The CDR3 sequence is 16 residues long. After removal of 5 bases from V and 2 bases from J, the junction contained 5 bases not matched to a gene. The CDR3 protein is CASSRGQGTNTGELFF. In DNA, the CDR3 is TGTGCCAGCAGCAGGGGACAGGGGACAAACACCGGGGAGCTGTTTTTT.

DNA for the CDR3: TGTGCCAGCTCACCACCGGTGACAGGGACCTACGAGCAGTACTTC. Translating gives CASSPPVTGTYEQYF. The V call is TRBV18, the J call TRBJ2-7; the match to TRBD1 covers 7 bases. Looked up from germline, CDR1 is KGHSH and CDR2 is LQKENI. The CDR3 has 15 residues. V was clipped by 0 bases and J by 2 bases; unmatched bases: 4.

CDR3 residues: CASSLLVRTYEQYF. The CDR3, as DNA: TGTGCCAGCAGCTTATTGGTCAGGACCTACGAGCAGTACTTC. The rearrangement uses TRBV5-6 and TRBJ2-7; no firm D call. The CDR3 runs to 14 residues. Per the germline V gene, CDR1 is SGHDT and CDR2 is YYEEEE. Deletions cut 2 bases from V and 2 bases from J, with 11 bases between.

The chain carries TRBV7-2 and TRBJ2-5, with 7 positions matching TRBD1. This CDR3 has 14 amino acids. Germline-derived CDR1 and CDR2 are SGHTA and FQGNSA. V lost 4 bases and J lost 1; bases outside the gene matches: 3. This CDR3 reads CASSSDRPQETQYF. The CDR3 bases are TGTGCCAGCAGCTCGGACAGGCCCCAAGAGACCCAGTACTTC. The whole variable domain, remainder taken from reference TRBV7-2 and TRBJ2-5, is GAGVSQSPSNKVTEKGKDVELRCDPISGHTALYWYRQSLGQGLEFLIYFQGNSAPDKSGLPSDRFSAERTGGSVSTLTIQRTQQEDSAVYLCASSSDRPQETQYFGPGTRLLVL.

The CDR3, as DNA: TGTGCCAGCAGTTACGTTGGGACTCCCTTTAGCAATCAGCCCCAGCATTTT. Translated, it gives CASSYVGTPFSNQPQHF. This chain connects TRBV6-8 to TRBJ1-5; D is possibly TRBD1 (5 bases). The germline V and J ends were trimmed by 2 bases and 0 bases, with 14 bases remaining between them. CDR1 is MNHGY and CDR2 is SAAAGT in the germline V gene. The CDR3 covers 17 residues.

The CDR3 is CASSRANIQYF. The CDR3 DNA reads as TGTGCCAGCAGCAGGGCAAACATTCAGTACTTC. The rearrangement links TRBV27 to TRBJ2-4; D is perhaps TRBD1 (5 bases). The CDR3 extends over 11 amino acids. V was shortened by 6 bases and J by 6 bases, with 6 bases between the two germline ends. Germline values: CDR1 MNHEY, CDR2 SMNVEV (reference sequence).

The rearrangement links TRBV10-3 to TRBJ2-7, with unresolved D. The germline CDR1 and CDR2 sequences are ENHRY and SYGVKD. The CDR3 loop spans 13 amino acids. V gave up 6 bases and J gave up 0 bases, with 9 bases separating them. The CDR3 loop is CAIRTETSYEQYF. DNA for the CDR3: TGTGCCATCAGGACGGAGACCTCCTACGAGCAGTACTTC.

This clone was seen more than once but under ten times. This chain joins TRBV28 and TRBJ1-5; the match to TRBD1 covers 7 bases. CDR1 MDHEN and CDR2 SYDVKM come from the germline V gene. CDR3 length: 15 residues. The junction had 12 bases not matched to a gene; V was cut back by 6 bases and J by 7 bases. CDR3 residues: CASRKPDRMRQPQHF. CDR3 bases: TGTGCCAGCAGGAAACCGGACAGGATGAGGCAGCCCCAGCATTTT. The full variable domain, in which reference TRBV28 and TRBJ1-5 provide the parts outside the CDR3, is DVKVTQSSRYLVKRTGEKVFLECVQDMDHENMFWYRQDPGLGLRLIYFSYDVKMKEKGDIPEGYSVSREKKERFSLILESASTNQTSMYLCASRKPDRMRQPQHFGDGTRLSIL.

The V gene is TRBV5-6, the J gene TRBJ2-5; no clear D gene. The CDR3 contains 12 residues. From germline, CDR1 is SGHDT and CDR2 YYEEEE. V lost 0 bases and J lost 10, with 10 bases in between. CDR3 bases: TGTGCCAGCAGCTTGGTAGAGCGTGGCCAGTACTTC. Residues: CASSLVERGQYF.

V is TRBV2 and J is TRBJ2-1; TRBD1 aligns across 9 bases. J lost 10 bases, V lost 6 bases, and 4 bases had no gene match. Germline CDR1 reads SNHLY; CDR2 reads FYNNEI. The length of the CDR3 is 12 residues. Here the CDR3 reads CASRGQGAEQFF. In DNA, the CDR3 is TGTGCCAGCAGGGGACAGGGAGCCGAGCAGTTCTTC.

The chain couples TRBV10-1 to TRBJ2-7; possible D gene TRBD1, 5 bases. Trimming removed 2 bases at V and 5 bases at J, with 13 bases between. Germline V gene lookup returns CDR1 WNHNN and CDR2 SYGVQD (reference sequence). This CDR3 region has 14 residues. The CDR3 DNA reads TGCGCCAGCAGTGAGCGGCAGGGTAAGGACGAGCAGTACTTC. This codes for CASSERQGKDEQYF.

The rearrangement joins TRBV28 to TRBJ1-2, with D unresolved. Germline assignment: CDR1 MDHEN and CDR2 SYDVKM. CDR3 length: 12 residues. The V gene lost 5 bases and the J gene lost 10 bases, with 14 bases spanning the gap. DNA for the CDR3: TGTGCCAGCAGTGTAGCGGGATACTACTACACCTTC. Protein sequence: CASSVAGYYYTF.

This chain links TRBV6-6 with TRBJ1-2; TRBD1 agrees at 11 bases. This CDR3 spans 14 amino acids. Per the germline V gene, CDR1 is MNHNY and CDR2 is SVGAGI (reference sequence). The V gene end was trimmed by 2 bases and the J gene end by 8 bases; junction bases not matched to a gene: 4. The CDR3 loop is CASSYPGTGGGYTF. The CDR3 DNA reads as TGTGCCAGCAGTTACCCCGGGACAGGGGGAGGCTACACCTTC.

The V call is TRBV7-3, the J call TRBJ2-3; D is undetermined. In germline, CDR1 is SGHTA, CDR2 FQGTGA. The CDR3 spans 12 residues. Trimming took 5 bases from V and 4 from J, leaving 7 bases between them. CDR3 DNA sequence: TGTGCCAGCAGCCGAAGCGCAGATACGCAGTATTTT. Amino acid sequence: CASSRSADTQYF. Drawing the rest from reference TRBV7-3 and TRBJ2-3, the complete variable domain is GAGVSQTPSNKVTEKGKYVELRCDPISGHTALYWYRQSLGQGPEFLIYFQGTGAADDSGLPNDRFFAVRPEGSVSTLKIQRTERGDSAVYLCASSRSADTQYFGPGTRLTVL.

The V call is TRBV19, the J call TRBJ1-1; no reliable D call. This CDR3 is built from 14 residues. Looked up from germline, CDR1 is LNHDA and CDR2 is SQIVND (reference sequence). The V gene lost 7 bases and the J gene lost 3 bases, with 15 bases spanning the gap. CDR3 loop: CASIRGKTDTEAFF. In nucleotides, the CDR3 is TGTGCCAGTATTCGAGGGAAGACGGACACTGAAGCTTTCTTT.

The chain links TRBV11-2 to TRBJ1-2; no clear D. V lost 1 base, J lost 4 bases, and 10 bases lay in between. CDR3 size: 14 residues. Germline values: CDR1 SGHAT, CDR2 FQNNGV. CDR3 loop: CASSLAPGGYGYTF. The CDR3 nucleotides are TGTGCCAGCAGCTTAGCCCCAGGAGGCTATGGCTACACCTTC.

About this clone itself: Germline and junction disagree at one end, which may indicate a read error. Here the CDR3 reads CASSGRREIYEWDF. CDR3 nucleotides: TGTGCCAGCAGTGGGCGGCGCGAGATCTATGAGTGGGACTTC. The rearrangement links TRBV2 to TRBJ2-5, with D uncertain. The CDR3 contains 14 residues. Per germline, CDR1 SNHLY and CDR2 FYNNEI.

This clone showed up just once. The chain couples TRBV14 to TRBJ2-1; a weak D match, TRBD2 (5 bases). CDR1 is SGHDN, CDR2 FVKESK, per germline. V was pared by 4 bases and J by 7 bases, with 11 bases between. The CDR3 consists of 13 residues. The CDR3 reads CASSLRGGNEQFF. The CDR3 DNA reads as TGTGCCAGCAGCCTACGAGGCGGGAATGAGCAGTTCTTC.

This clone was observed a handful of times. This rearrangement joins TRBV4-3 to TRBJ2-1, with D unclear. Germline lookup yields CDR1 LGHNA and CDR2 YSLEER. The CDR3 sequence is 15 residues long. V was shortened by 2 bases and J by 2 bases, with 10 bases between the two germline ends. CDR3 sequence: CASSQHTEAYNEQFF. The CDR3 DNA reads TGCGCCAGCAGCCAACACACAGAAGCCTACAATGAGCAGTTCTTC.